A single T cell receptor beta chain is shown here with its context. The sample comes from a study of blood T cell repertoires in COVID-19. Background on the study: Samples taken during acute and convalescent COVID-19 were collected in the United States, Italy and Spain. PBMCs, B-cell-depleted T cells, or T cells provided the cDNA or gDNA that made up the material.

Germline-derived CDR1 and CDR2 are MDHEN and SYDVKM. Trimming cost V 7 bases and J 6 bases, with 10 bases left between them. The CDR3 spans 11 residues. Per the original methods: For nucleated cells, counts were estimated from reference gene primer amplification. Produced via immunoSEQ multiplex PCR; TCRdb's table is partial and in-frame only. The V and J calls and clone size come from that table; D and trimming were worked out from the DNA. This sample yields about 220,000 clones, of which around four fifths are seen a single time; 15% to 20% belongs to the top ten. The sequenced sample was peripheral blood. This sequence originates from a man aged 25 to 45 with active or convalescent COVID-19. The chain combines TRBV28 with TRBJ2-7; unclear D gene. The DNA of the CDR3 is TGTGCCAGCACCCGCGTGTCCGAGCAGTACTTC. This codes for CASTRVSEQYF.